These 21 T cell receptor beta chains originate from one sample sequenced in a study of technical replicates of blood from a handful of donors. The method was immunoSEQ multiplex PCR; TCRdb's version includes in-frame clones alone and lacks a portion of them. The sample carries about 60,000 clones, around 93% recorded once. Sequenced input: PBMCs. These receptors originate from a human donor in good health. Some clones in this sample may be carry-over from other donors' samples.

CDR3 protein: CAIRETSADTQYF. The CDR3 DNA sequence: TGTGCCATCAGGGAGACTTCGGCAGATACGCAGTATTTT. The gene calls are TRBV10-3 and TRBJ2-3; D unclear. The germline V and J ends were trimmed by 6 bases and 4 bases, with 11 bases remaining between them. The germline CDR1 and CDR2 sequences are ENHRY and SYGVKD. CDR3 length: 13 residues.

This clone appeared a single time. This chain joins TRBV4-1 and TRBJ2-7; TRBD1 might be the D (6 bases). CDR3 length: 16 amino acids. Trimming stripped 2 bases from V and 2 bases from J, with 16 bases between. CDR1 MGHRA and CDR2 YSYEKL come from the germline V gene. The CDR3: CASSQIPGATPYEQYF. CDR3 DNA sequence: TGCGCCAGCAGCCAAATACCAGGGGCCACTCCCTACGAGCAGTACTTC.

The gene calls are TRBV9 and TRBJ1-2; TRBD1 is a possible D gene (6 bases). Germline CDR1 and CDR2: SGDLS and YYNGEE. This CDR3 spans 16 amino acids. Trimming shortened V by 4 bases and J by 0 bases, and 16 bases separated the two germline ends. The DNA for the CDR3 is TGTGCCAGCAGCCTTAACCCCGGACAGCCTAACTATGGCTACACCTTC. It translates to CASSLNPGQPNYGYTF.

CDR3 nucleotides: TGTGCCAGCAGCCCCGGGACAGTCTCCTACGAGCAGTACTTC. Amino acids: CASSPGTVSYEQYF. The gene calls are TRBV7-2 and TRBJ2-7; 7 bases align to TRBD1. The CDR3 runs to 14 residues. The germline CDR1 and CDR2 sequences are SGHTA and FQGNSA. Trimming removed 5 bases from V and 0 bases from J; junction bases left unmatched: 4.

In its sample, this clone was seen once. The CDR3 DNA follows: TGCGCCAGCAGCTCACGACAGAACTACGAGCAGTACTTC. This codes for CASSSRQNYEQYF. This rearrangement joins TRBV5-1 to TRBJ2-7; D may be TRBD1 (5 bases). V shed 3 bases and J shed 3 bases, with 10 bases lying between them. Germline V gene sequence: CDR1 SGHRS, CDR2 YFSETQ. This CDR3 region has 13 residues.

CDR3 protein: CASSPRTSWGVDYNEQFF. In DNA, the CDR3 is TGTGCCAGCAGCCCACGGACTAGCTGGGGGGTGGACTACAATGAGCAGTTCTTC. The chain uses TRBV7-2 and TRBJ2-1; TRBD2 aligns across 8 bases. The CDR3 is 18 residues long. Per the germline V gene, CDR1 is SGHTA and CDR2 is FQGNSA. The ends lost 5 bases at V and 3 bases at J; junction bases unmatched: 15.

The chain links TRBV6-6 to TRBJ2-2; D call uncertain. The V gene lost 1 base and the J gene lost 1 base, with 4 bases spanning the gap. Germline V gene data show CDR1 as MNHNY and CDR2 as SVGAGI (reference sequence). This CDR3 region has 14 residues. The CDR3 sequence: CASSYLENTGELFF. The DNA of the CDR3 is TGTGCCAGCAGTTACTTAGAGAACACCGGGGAGCTGTTTTTT.

The rearrangement links TRBV18 to TRBJ2-4; D perhaps matches TRBD2 (6 bases). This CDR3 is built from 14 residues. The V end was cut by 4 bases, the J end by 1 base, with 8 bases between. Looked up from germline, CDR1 is KGHSH and CDR2 is LQKENI. CDR3 loop: CASSQGLAKNIQYF. CDR3 coding DNA: TGTGCCAGCTCACAGGGACTGGCCAAAAACATTCAGTACTTC.

This clone was detected once. This chain uses TRBV5-1 with TRBJ2-7; 10 bases are a match to TRBD2. V shed 4 bases, J shed 4 bases, and the junction held 5 bases outside the gene matches. Germline V gene data show CDR1 as SGHRS and CDR2 as YFSETQ. The CDR3 has 14 residues. The CDR3 spells CASSREGLAYEQYF. CDR3 nucleotide sequence: TGCGCCAGCAGCCGGGAGGGACTAGCGTACGAGCAGTACTTC.

The V gene is TRBV18, the J gene TRBJ1-4; D is uncertain. Germline V gene data show CDR1 as KGHSH and CDR2 as LQKENI. Trimming took 3 bases from V and 5 from J, leaving 10 bases between them. The CDR3 is 14 residues long. This CDR3 is CASSPGWANEKLFF. The CDR3 DNA is TGTGCCAGCTCACCGGGTTGGGCCAATGAAAAACTGTTTTTT. Filled out from reference TRBV18 and TRBJ1-4, the complete variable domain reads NAGVMQNPRHLVRRRGQEARLRCSPMKGHSHVYWYRQLPEEGLKFMVYLQKENIIDESGMPKERFSAEFPKEGPSILRIQQVVRGDSAAYFCASSPGWANEKLFFGSGTQLSVL.

V usage is TRBV5-4 and J usage is TRBJ2-3; 7 nucleotides agree with TRBD2. Germline assignment: CDR1 SGHNT and CDR2 YYREEE (reference sequence). CDR3 length: 14 residues. Trimming removed 0 bases from V and 6 bases from J; junction bases left unmatched: 4. CDR3 sequence reads: CASSLERGSDTQYF. In DNA, the CDR3 is TGTGCCAGCAGCTTGGAGCGGGGTTCTGATACGCAGTATTTT.

On this clone itself: This CDR3 is also generated by other DNA sequences in the sample. As DNA, the CDR3 is TGTGCCAGCAGCGGAGGGATCTCTGGAAACACCATATATTTT. It translates to CASSGGISGNTIYF. This rearrangement joins TRBV7-2 to TRBJ1-3; D unresolved. Germline CDR1 reads SGHTA; CDR2 reads FQGNSA. This CDR3 comprises 14 residues. The V end was cut by 5 bases, the J end by 0 bases, with 8 bases between.

This rearrangement joins TRBV12-5 to TRBJ2-3; D remains ambiguous. The CDR3 loop spans 13 amino acids. Germline V gives CDR1 LGHNT, CDR2 FRNRAP. V dropped 5 bases and J dropped 2 bases, with 8 bases sitting between them. CDR3 DNA: TGTGCTAGTGGTAAGACTTTCACAGATACGCAGTATTTT. Translation: CASGKTFTDTQYF.

The chain recombines TRBV5-1 with TRBJ1-1; weak D call: TRBD1 (5 bases). CDR3 size: 13 residues. Germline V CDR1 and CDR2: SGHRS, YFSETQ. Deletions cut 4 bases from V and 4 bases from J, with 11 bases between. CDR3: CASSPRVSTEAFF. The CDR3 DNA sequence: TGCGCCAGCAGCCCCAGGGTTAGCACTGAAGCTTTCTTT.

This clone was detected only once. The CDR3 reads CASSLTRWADTQYF. Written as DNA, the CDR3 is TGTGCCAGCAGCTTGACTAGGTGGGCAGATACGCAGTATTTT. V usage is TRBV5-4 and J usage is TRBJ2-3; tentatively, D is TRBD2 (5 bases). CDR3 length equals 14 residues. Germline CDR1 is SGHNT and CDR2 is YYREEE (reference sequence). V lost 1 base, J lost 4 bases, and 10 bases lay in between. The full variable domain, with the rest looked up from reference TRBV5-4 and TRBJ2-3, is ETGVTQSPTHLIKTRGQQVTLRCSSQSGHNTVSWYQQALGQGPQFIFQYYREEENGRGNFPPRFSGLQFPNYSSELNVNALELDDSALYLCASSLTRWADTQYFGPGTRLTVL.

This clone was counted once. The genes are TRBV2 and TRBJ1-5; possible D gene TRBD1, 6 bases. With 4 bases removed from V and 2 bases from J, the gap between germline ends came to 9 bases. CDR1 and CDR2 (germline): SNHLY, FYNNEI. This CDR3 is built from 14 residues. The DNA for the CDR3 is TGTGCCAGCAGTGTACAGGGCCGCAATCAGCCCCAGCATTTT. Encoded protein: CASSVQGRNQPQHF.

V usage is TRBV2 and J usage is TRBJ1-1; 12 nucleotides line up with TRBD1. The germline V gene encodes CDR1 SNHLY and CDR2 FYNNEI. Losses at the gene ends were 6 bases for V and 6 bases for J; bases not matched to a gene: 5. The CDR3 totals 14 residues. CDR3 in amino acids: CASRGQGAPSEAFF. CDR3 sequence (DNA): TGTGCCAGCAGGGGACAGGGGGCCCCTTCTGAAGCTTTCTTT. The full variable domain, with the rest looked up from reference TRBV2 and TRBJ1-1, is EPEVTQTPSHQVTQMGQEVILRCVPISNHLYFYWYRQILGQKVEFLVSFYNNEISEKSEIFDDQFSVERPDGSNFTLKIRSTKLEDSAMYFCASRGQGAPSEAFFGQGTRLTVV.

This clone was seen just once. The chain employs TRBV7-3 and TRBJ2-3, with a tentative D call TRBD2 (6 bases). CDR1 and CDR2 (germline): SGHTA, FQGTGA. Trimming removed 4 bases from V and 0 bases from J, with 11 bases in between. The CDR3 has 15 residues. The CDR3 here is CASSSGGASTDTQYF. CDR3 sequence (DNA): TGTGCCAGCAGCTCCGGGGGTGCTAGCACAGATACGCAGTATTTT.

CDR3 region: CASSLGETGTRSPTQYF. The CDR3 nucleotides are TGTGCCAGCAGCTTAGGAGAGACCGGGACTAGGTCGCCCACCCAGTACTTC. This rearrangement joins TRBV11-3 to TRBJ2-5, with TRBD2 matching over 8 bases. CDR3 size: 17 residues. V was pared by 1 base and J by 8 bases, with 15 bases of the junction left unmatched. Germline CDR1 reads SGHNT; CDR2 reads YENEEA.

This sequence joins TRBV27 and TRBJ1-1, with 7 bases identical to TRBD1. Germline CDR1 reads MNHEY; CDR2 reads SMNVEV (reference sequence). This CDR3 has 14 amino acids. Losses at the gene ends were 7 bases for V and 5 bases for J; bases not matched to a gene: 10. The CDR3 sequence is CASNMQGDRTEAFF. The CDR3 coding sequence is TGTGCCAGCAATATGCAGGGGGATCGGACTGAAGCTTTCTTT.

V is TRBV10-3 and J is TRBJ1-2; D uncertain. Germline V CDR1 and CDR2: ENHRY, SYGVKD. CDR3 length: 13 amino acids. V lost 5 bases to trimming and J lost 8 bases, with 15 bases between them. The CDR3 spells CAISPLEGYGYTF. CDR3 in DNA: TGTGCCATCAGTCCCCTTGAGGGTTACGGCTACACCTTC.